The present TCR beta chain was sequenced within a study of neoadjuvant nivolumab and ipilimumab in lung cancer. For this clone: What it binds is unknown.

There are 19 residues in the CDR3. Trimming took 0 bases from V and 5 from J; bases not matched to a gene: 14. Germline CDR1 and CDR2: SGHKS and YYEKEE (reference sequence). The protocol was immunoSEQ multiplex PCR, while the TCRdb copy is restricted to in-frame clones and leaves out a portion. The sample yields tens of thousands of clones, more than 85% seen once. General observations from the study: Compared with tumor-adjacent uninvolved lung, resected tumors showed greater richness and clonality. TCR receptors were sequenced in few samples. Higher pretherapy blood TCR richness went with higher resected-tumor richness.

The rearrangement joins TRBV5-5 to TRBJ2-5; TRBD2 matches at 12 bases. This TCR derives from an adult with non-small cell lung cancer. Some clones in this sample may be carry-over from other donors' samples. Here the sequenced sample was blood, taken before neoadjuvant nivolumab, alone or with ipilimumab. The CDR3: CASSLASLAGGPRSETQYF. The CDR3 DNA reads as TGTGCCAGCAGCTTGGCATCGCTAGCGGGAGGGCCGAGGTCGGAGACCCAGTACTTC.